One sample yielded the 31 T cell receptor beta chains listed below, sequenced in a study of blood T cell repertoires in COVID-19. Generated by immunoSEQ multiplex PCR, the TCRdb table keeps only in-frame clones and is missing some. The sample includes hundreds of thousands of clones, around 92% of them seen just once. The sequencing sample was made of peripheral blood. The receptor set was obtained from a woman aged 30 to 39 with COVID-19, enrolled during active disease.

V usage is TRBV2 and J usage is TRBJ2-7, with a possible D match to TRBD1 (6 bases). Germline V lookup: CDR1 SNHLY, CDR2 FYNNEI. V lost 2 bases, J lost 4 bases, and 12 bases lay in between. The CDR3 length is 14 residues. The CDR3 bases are TGTGCCAGCAGTGAAAACAGGGTAAATTACGAGCAGTACGTC. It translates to CASSENRVNYEQYV.

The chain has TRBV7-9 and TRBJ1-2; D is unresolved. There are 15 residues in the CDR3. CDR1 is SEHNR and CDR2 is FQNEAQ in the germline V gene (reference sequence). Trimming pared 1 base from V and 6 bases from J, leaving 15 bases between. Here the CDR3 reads CASSLGTLTGNGYTF. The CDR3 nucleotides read TGTGCCAGCAGCTTAGGTACCTTGACGGGGAATGGCTACACCTTC.

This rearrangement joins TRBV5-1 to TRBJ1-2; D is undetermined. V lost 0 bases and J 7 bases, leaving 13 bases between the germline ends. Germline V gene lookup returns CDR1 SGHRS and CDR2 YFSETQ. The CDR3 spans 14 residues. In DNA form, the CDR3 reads TGCGCCAGCAGCTTGGAAGTCCGGGCGGGTGGCTACACCTTC. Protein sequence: CASSLEVRAGGYTF. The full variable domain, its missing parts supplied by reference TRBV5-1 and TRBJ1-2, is KAGVTQTPRYLIKTRGQQVTLSCSPISGHRSVSWYQQTPGQGLQFLFEYFSETQRNKGNFPGRFSGRQFSNSRSEMNVSTLELGDSALYLCASSLEVRAGGYTFGSGTRLTVV.

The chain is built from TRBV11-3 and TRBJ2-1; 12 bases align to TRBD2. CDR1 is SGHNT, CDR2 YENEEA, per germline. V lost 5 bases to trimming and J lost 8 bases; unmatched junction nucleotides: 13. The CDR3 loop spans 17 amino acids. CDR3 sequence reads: CASSPRLYRLAGDEQFF. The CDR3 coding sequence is TGTGCCAGCAGCCCTAGATTGTATCGACTAGCGGGAGATGAGCAGTTCTTC.

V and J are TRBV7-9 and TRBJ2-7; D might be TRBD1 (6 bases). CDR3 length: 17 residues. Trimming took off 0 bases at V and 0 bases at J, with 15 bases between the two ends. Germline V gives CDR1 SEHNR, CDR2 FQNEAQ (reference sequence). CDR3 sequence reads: CASSLAGSPGASYEQYF. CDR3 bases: TGTGCCAGCAGCTTAGCGGGATCCCCAGGGGCCTCCTACGAGCAGTACTTC.

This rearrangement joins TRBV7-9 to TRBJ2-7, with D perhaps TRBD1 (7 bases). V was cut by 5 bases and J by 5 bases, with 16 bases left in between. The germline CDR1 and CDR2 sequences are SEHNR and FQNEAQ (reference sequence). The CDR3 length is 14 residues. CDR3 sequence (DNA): TGTGCCAGCAGCCCCAGGGGGGAGGTCCACGAGCAGTACTTC. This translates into CASSPRGEVHEQYF.

The CDR3: CASSIRGLEFDEQYF. The CDR3, as DNA: TGTGCCAGCAGCATAAGGGGTTTGGAATTCGACGAGCAGTACTTC. J is TRBJ2-7 and V is TRBV5-4; weak D call: TRBD1 (5 bases). The CDR3 length is 15 residues. Trimming stripped 4 bases from V and 5 bases from J, with 19 bases between. Germline V gene data show CDR1 as SGHNT and CDR2 as YYREEE (reference sequence).

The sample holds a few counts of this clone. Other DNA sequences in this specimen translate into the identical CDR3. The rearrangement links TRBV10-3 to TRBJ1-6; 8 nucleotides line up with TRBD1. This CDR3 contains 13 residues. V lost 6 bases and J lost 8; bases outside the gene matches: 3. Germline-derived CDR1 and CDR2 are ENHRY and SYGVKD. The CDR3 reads CAISPTGDSPLHF. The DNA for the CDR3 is TGTGCCATCAGCCCGACAGGGGATTCACCCCTCCACTTT.

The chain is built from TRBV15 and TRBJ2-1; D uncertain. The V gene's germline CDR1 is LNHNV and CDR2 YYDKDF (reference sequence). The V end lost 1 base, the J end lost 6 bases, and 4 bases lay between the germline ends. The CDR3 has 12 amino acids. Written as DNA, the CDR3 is TGTGCCACCAGCAGAGGGGCCAATGAGCAGTTCTTC. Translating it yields CATSRGANEQFF.

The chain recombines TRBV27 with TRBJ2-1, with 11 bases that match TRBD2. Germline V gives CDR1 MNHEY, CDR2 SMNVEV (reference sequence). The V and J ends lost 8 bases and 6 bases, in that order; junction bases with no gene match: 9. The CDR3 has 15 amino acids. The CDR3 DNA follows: TGTGCCAGCCAGCTTACTAGCGGGAGTATCAATGAGCAGTTCTTC. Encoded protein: CASQLTSGSINEQFF.

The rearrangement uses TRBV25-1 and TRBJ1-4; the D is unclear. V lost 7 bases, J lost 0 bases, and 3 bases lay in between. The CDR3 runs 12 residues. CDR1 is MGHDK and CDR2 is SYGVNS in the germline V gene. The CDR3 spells CASTTTNEKLFF. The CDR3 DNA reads TGTGCCAGCACAACAACTAATGAAAAACTGTTTTTT.

The CDR3, as DNA: TGTGCCAGCAGCTTAGCCATCTTCGACAGACCAACCTATGGCTACACCTTC. Translation gives CASSLAIFDRPTYGYTF. The rearrangement links TRBV11-2 to TRBJ1-2; D might be TRBD1 (5 bases). Looked up from germline, CDR1 is SGHAT and CDR2 is FQNNGV. Trimming removed 1 base from V and 4 bases from J, with 19 bases in between. This CDR3 contains 17 residues.

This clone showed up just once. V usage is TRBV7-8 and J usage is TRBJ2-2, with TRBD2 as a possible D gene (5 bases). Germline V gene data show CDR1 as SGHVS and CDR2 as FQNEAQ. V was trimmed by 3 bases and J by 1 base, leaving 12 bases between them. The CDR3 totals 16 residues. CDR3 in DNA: TGTGCCAGCAGCTTCCCCCCTGCGGGGAACACCGGGGAGCTGTTTTTT. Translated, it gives CASSFPPAGNTGELFF.

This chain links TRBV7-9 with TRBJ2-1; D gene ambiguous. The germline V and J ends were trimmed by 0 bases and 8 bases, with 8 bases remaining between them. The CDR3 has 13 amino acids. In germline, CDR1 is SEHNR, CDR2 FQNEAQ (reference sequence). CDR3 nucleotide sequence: TGTGCCAGCAGCTTAGCGAATCCGGATGAGCAGTTCTTC. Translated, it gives CASSLANPDEQFF.

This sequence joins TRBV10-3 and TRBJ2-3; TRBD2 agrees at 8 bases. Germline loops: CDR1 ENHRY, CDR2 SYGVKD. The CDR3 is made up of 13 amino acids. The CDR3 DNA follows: TGTGCTTTGGGTGCGGGGGGAGGAGATACGCAGTATTTT. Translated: CALGAGGGDTQYF.

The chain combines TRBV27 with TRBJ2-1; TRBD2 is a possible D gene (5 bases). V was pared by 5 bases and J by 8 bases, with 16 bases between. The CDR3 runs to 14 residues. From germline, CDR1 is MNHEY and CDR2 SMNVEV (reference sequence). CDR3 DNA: TGTGCCAGCAGTCCCGGACTGGTCCTCTATGAGCAGTTCTTC. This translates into CASSPGLVLYEQFF.

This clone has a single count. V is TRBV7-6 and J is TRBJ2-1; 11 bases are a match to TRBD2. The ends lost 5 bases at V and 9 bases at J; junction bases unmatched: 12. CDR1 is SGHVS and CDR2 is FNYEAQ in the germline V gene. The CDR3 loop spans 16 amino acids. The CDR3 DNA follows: TGTGCCAGCAGCGATAGCGGGGGGGCTGGGATTGGTGAGCAGTTCTTC. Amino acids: CASSDSGGAGIGEQFF.

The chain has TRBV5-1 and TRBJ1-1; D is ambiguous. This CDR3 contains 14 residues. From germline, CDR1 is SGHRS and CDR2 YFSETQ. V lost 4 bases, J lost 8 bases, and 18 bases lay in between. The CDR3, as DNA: TGCGCCAGCAGCGAAAACCCCCACACAAAAGAAGCTTTCTTT. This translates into CASSENPHTKEAFF.

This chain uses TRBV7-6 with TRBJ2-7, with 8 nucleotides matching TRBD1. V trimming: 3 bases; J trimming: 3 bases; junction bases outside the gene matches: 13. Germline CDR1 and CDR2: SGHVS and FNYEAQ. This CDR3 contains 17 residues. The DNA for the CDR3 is TGTGCCAGCAGCTTTGGTCGCGCGGGACAGGTTCTCTACGAGCAGTACTTC. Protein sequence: CASSFGRAGQVLYEQYF.

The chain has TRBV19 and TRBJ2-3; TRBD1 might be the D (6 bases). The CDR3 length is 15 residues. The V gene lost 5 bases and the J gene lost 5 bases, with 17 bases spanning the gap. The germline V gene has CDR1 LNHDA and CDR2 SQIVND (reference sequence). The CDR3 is CASSRQGQLLDTQYF. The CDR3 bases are TGTGCCAGTAGTCGTCAGGGGCAGCTACTAGATACGCAGTATTTT.

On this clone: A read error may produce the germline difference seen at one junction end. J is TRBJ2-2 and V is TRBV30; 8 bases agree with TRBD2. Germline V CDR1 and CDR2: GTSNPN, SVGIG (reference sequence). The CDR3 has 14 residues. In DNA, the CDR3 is TGTGCCTGGAAGGGCGGGAGGAACAGCGGGGAGCTGTTTTTT. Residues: CAWKGGRNSGELFF.

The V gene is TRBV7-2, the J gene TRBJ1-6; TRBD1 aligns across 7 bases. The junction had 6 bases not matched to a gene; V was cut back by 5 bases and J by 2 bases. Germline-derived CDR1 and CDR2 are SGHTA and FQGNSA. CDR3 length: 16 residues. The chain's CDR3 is CASSQKGGAYNSPLHF. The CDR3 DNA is TGTGCCAGCAGCCAAAAAGGGGGCGCCTATAATTCACCCCTCCACTTT.

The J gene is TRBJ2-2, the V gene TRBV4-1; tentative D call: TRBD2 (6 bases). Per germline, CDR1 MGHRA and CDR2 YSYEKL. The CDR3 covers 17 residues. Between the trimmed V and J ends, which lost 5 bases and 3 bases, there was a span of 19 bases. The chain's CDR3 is CASSDFLAGSDTGELFF. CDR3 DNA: TGCGCCAGCAGCGATTTTTTGGCGGGGAGCGACACCGGGGAGCTGTTTTTT.

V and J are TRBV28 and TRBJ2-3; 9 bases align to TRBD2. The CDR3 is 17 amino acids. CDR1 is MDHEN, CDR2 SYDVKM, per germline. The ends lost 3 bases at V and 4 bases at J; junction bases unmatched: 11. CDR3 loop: CASSFRFRGRAPDTQYF. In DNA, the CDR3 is TGTGCCAGCAGTTTCCGGTTTCGCGGGAGGGCCCCAGATACGCAGTATTTT.

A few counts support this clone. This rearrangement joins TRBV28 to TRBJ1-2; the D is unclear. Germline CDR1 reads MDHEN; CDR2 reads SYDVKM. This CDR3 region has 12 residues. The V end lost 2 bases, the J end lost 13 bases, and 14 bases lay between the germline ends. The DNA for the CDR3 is TGTGCCAGCAGTTTAGTCCTTGAAGCACCCACCTTC. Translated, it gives CASSLVLEAPTF.

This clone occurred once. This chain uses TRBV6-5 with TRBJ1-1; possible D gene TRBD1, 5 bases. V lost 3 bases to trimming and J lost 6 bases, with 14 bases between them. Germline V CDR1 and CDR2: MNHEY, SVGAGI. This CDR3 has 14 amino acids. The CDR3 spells CASSYDPRASEAFF. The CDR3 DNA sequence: TGTGCCAGCAGTTATGACCCCAGGGCGTCTGAAGCTTTCTTT.

The CDR3: CASSVASVAPYNTGELFF. CDR3 bases: TGTGCCAGCAGCGTAGCATCCGTCGCCCCCTATAACACCGGGGAGCTGTTTTTT. The chain recombines TRBV9 with TRBJ2-2; D is undetermined. The germline V gene has CDR1 SGDLS and CDR2 YYNGEE. V was pared by 0 bases and J by 2 bases, with 17 bases between. This CDR3 region has 18 residues.

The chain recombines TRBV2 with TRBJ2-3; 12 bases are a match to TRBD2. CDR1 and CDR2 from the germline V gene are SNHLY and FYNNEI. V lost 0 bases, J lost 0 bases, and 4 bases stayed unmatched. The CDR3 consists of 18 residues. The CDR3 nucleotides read TGTGCCAGCAGTGAAGCTCCTAGCGGGGGGGGGAGCACAGATACGCAGTATTTT. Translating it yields CASSEAPSGGGSTDTQYF.

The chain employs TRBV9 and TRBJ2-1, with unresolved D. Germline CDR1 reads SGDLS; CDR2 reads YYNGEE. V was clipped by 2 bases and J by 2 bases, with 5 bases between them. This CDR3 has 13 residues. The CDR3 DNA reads TGTGCCAGCAGCGTTGAGGCCTACAATGAGCAGTTCTTC. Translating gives CASSVEAYNEQFF.

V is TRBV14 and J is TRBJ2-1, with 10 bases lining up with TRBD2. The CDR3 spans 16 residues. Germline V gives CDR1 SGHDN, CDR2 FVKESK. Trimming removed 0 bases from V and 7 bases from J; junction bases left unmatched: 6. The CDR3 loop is CASSQETVLAGNEQFF. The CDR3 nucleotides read TGTGCCAGCAGCCAAGAGACCGTACTAGCGGGGAATGAGCAGTTCTTC.

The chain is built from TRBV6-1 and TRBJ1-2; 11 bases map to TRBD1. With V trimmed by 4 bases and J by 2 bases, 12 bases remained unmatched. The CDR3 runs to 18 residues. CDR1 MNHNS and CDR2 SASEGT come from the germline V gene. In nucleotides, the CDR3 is TGTGCCAGCAGTGCCCTAGCAACCGGGACAGGGGGGAACTATGGCTACACCTTC. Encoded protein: CASSALATGTGGNYGYTF.